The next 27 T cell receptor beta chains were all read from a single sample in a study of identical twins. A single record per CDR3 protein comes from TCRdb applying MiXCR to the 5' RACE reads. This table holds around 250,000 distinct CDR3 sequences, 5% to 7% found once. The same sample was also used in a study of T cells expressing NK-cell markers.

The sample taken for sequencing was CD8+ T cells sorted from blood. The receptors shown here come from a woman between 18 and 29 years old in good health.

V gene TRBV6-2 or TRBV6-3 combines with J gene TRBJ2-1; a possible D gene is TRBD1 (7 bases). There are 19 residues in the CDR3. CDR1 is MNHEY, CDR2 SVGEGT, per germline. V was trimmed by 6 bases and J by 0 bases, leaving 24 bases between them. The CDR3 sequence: CASSRQGLRGLSSYNEQFF. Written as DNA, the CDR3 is TGTGCCAGCAGCCGACAGGGCCTGCGGGGCTTAAGCTCCTACAATGAGCAGTTCTTC.

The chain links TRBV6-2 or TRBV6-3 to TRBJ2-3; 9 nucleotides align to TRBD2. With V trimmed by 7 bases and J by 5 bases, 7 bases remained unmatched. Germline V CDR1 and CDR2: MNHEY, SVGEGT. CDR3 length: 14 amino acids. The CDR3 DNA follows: TGTGCCAGCAACCAAGAACTAGCGGGAGATACGCAGTATTTT. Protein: CASNQELAGDTQYF.

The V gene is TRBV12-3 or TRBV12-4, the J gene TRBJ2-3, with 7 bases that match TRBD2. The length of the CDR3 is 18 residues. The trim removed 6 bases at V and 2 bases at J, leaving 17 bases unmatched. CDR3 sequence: CASSDPLERGRDTDTQYF. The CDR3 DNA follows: TGTGCCAGCAGCGACCCCCTGGAGCGCGGGAGAGACACAGATACGCAGTATTTT.

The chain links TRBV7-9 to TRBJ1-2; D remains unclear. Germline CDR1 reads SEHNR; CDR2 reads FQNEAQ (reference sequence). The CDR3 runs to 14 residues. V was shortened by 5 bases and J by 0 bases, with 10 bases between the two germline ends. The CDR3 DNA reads TGTGCCAGCAGCCGACCCGGGACTAACTATGGCTACACCTTC. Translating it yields CASSRPGTNYGYTF.

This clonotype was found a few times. In DNA form, the CDR3 reads TGCGCCAGCAGCTTGGAAGGGAGTGAAGCTTTCTTT. Its translation: CASSLEGSEAFF. The V and J genes are TRBV5-1 and TRBJ1-1, with D uncertain. The CDR3 sequence is 12 residues long. Trimming shortened V by 0 bases and J by 7 bases, and 7 bases separated the two germline ends. The germline V gene has CDR1 SGHRS and CDR2 YFSETQ.

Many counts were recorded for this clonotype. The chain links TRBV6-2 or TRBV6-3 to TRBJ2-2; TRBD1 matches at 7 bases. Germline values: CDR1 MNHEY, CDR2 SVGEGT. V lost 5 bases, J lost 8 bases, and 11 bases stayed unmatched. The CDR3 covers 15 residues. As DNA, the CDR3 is TGTGCCAGCAGTACGGACAGGACCCAGACTGGGGAGCTGTTTTTT. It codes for CASSTDRTQTGELFF.

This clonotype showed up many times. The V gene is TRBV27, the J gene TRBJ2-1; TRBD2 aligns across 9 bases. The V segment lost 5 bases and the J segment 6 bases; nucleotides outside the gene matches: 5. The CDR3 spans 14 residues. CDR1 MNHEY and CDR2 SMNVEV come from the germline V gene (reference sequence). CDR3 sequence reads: CASSPSGLANEQFF. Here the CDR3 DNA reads TGTGCCAGCAGTCCATCGGGACTAGCCAATGAGCAGTTCTTC.

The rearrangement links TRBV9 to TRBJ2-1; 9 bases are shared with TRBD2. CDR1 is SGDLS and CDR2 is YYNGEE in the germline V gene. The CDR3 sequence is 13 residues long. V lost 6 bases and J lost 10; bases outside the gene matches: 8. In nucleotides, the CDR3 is TGTGCCAGCACCCTAGGAGCGGGAGGAGAGCAGTTCTTC. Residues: CASTLGAGGEQFF.

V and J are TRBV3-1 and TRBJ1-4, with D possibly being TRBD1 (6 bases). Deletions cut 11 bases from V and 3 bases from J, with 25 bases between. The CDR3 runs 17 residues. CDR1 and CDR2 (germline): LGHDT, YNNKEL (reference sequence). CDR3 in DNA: TGTGCCTCCTCCAAGGAGGTCCCTGGGACACCTAATGAAAAACTGTTTTTT. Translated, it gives CASSKEVPGTPNEKLFF.

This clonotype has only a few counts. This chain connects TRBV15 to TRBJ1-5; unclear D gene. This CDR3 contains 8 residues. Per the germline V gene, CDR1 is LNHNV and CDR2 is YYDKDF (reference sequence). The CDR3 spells CSNQPQHF. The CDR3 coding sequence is TGTAGCAATCAGCCCCAGCATTTT.

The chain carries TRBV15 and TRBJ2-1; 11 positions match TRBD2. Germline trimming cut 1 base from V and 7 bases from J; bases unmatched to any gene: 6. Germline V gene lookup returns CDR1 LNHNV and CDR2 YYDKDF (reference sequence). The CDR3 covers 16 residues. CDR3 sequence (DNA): TGTGCCACCAGCAGAGCTAGGGCTAGCGGGAGGAATGAGCAGTTCTTC. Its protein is CATSRARASGRNEQFF.

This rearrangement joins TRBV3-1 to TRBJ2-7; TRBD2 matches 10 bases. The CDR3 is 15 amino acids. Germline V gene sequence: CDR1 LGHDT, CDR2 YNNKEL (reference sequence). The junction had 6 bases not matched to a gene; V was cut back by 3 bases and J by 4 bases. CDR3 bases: TGTGCCAGCAGCCATCCCCGGACTAGCGGTTACGAGCAGTACTTC. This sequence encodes CASSHPRTSGYEQYF.

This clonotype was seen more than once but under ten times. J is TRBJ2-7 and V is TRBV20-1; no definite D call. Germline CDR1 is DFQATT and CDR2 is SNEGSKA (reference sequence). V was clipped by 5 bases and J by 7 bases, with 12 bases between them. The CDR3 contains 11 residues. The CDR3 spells CSAVYVGEQYF. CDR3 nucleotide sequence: TGCAGTGCTGTCTATGTGGGGGAGCAGTACTTC.

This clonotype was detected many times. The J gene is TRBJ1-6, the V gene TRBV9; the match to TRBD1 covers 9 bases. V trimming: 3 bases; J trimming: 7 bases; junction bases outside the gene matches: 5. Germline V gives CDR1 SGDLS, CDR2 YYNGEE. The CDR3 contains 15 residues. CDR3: CASSETTGGNSPLHF. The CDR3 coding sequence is TGTGCCAGCAGCGAAACGACAGGGGGAAATTCACCCCTCCACTTT.

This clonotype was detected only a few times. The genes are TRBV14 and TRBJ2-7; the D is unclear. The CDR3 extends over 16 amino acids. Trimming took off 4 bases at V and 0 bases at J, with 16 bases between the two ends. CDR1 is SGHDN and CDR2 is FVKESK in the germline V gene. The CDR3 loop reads CASSPAEMGISYEQYF. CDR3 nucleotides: TGTGCCAGCAGCCCAGCCGAAATGGGGATCTCCTACGAGCAGTACTTC.

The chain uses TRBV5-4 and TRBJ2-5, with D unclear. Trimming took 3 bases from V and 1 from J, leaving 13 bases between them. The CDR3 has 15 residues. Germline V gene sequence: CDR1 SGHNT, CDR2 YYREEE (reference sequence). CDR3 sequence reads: CASSSYWMAQETQYF. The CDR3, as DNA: TGTGCCAGCAGCTCCTATTGGATGGCCCAAGAGACCCAGTACTTC.

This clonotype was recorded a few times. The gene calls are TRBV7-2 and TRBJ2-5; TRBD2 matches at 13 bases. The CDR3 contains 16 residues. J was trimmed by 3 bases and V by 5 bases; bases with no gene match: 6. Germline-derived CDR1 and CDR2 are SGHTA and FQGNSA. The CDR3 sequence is CASSPGLAGPEETQYF. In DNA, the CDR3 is TGTGCCAGCAGCCCGGGACTAGCGGGACCCGAAGAGACCCAGTACTTC.

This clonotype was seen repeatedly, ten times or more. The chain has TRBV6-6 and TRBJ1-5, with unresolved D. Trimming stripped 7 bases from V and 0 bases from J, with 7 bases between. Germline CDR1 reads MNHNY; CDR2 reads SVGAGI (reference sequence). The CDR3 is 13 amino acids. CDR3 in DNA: TGTGCCAGCACCGTAAATAGCAATCAGCCCCAGCATTTT. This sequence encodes CASTVNSNQPQHF.

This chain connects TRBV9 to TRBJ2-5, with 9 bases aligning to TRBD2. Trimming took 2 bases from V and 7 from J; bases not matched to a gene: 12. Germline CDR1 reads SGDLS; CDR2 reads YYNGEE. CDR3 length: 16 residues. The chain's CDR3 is CASSVGNSGSRATQYF. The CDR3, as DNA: TGTGCCAGCAGCGTCGGTAATAGCGGGAGCCGGGCGACCCAGTACTTC.

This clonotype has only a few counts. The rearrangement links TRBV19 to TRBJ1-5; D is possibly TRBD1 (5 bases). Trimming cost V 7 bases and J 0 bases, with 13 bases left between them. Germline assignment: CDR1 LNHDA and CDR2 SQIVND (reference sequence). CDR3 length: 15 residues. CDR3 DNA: TGTGCCAGTACGCAGGGTGGGTTTAGCAATCAGCCCCAGCATTTT. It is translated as CASTQGGFSNQPQHF.

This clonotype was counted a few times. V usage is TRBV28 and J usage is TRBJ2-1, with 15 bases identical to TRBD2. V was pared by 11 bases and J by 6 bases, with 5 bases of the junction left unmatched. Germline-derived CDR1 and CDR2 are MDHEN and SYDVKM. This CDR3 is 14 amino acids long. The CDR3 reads CALGLAGGPNEQFF. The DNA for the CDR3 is TGTGCCCTAGGACTAGCGGGAGGGCCCAATGAGCAGTTCTTC. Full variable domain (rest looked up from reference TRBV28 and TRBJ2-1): DVKVTQSSRYLVKRTGEKVFLECVQDMDHENMFWYRQDPGLGLRLIYFSYDVKMKEKGDIPEGYSVSREKKERFSLILESASTNQTSMYLCALGLAGGPNEQFFGPGTRLTVL.

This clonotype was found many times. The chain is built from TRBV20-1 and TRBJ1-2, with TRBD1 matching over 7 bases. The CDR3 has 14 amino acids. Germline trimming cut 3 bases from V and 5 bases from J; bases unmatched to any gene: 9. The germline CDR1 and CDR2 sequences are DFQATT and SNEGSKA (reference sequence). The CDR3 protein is CSASSYGTEYGYTF. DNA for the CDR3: TGCAGTGCTAGCTCCTACGGGACAGAATATGGCTACACCTTC.

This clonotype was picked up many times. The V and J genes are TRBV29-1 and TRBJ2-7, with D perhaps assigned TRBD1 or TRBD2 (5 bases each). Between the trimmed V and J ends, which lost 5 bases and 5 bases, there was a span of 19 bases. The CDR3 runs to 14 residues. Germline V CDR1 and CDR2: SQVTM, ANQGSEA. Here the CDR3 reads CSVKPTGKGHEQYF. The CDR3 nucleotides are TGCAGCGTTAAACCGACGGGGAAGGGACACGAGCAGTACTTC.

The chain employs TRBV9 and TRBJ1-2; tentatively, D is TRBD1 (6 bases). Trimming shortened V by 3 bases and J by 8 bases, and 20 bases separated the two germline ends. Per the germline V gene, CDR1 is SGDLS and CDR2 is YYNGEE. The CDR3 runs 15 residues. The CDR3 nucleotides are TGTGCCAGCAGCGAGGGGACAATGGAGGTTTTGGGCTACACCTTC. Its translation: CASSEGTMEVLGYTF.

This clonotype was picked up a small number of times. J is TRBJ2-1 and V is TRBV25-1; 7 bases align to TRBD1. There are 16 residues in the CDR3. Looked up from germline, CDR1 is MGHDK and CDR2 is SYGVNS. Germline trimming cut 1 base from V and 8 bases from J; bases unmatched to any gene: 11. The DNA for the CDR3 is TGTGCCAGCAGTGAATCCGCAGGGGGACCTAGGGATGAGCAGTTCTTC. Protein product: CASSESAGGPRDEQFF.

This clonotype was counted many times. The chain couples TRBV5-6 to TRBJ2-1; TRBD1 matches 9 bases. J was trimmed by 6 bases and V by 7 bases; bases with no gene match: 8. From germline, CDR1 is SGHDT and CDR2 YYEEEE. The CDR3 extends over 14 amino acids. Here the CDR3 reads CASQAGTGSNEQFF. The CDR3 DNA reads TGTGCCAGCCAGGCCGGGACAGGGAGCAATGAGCAGTTCTTC.

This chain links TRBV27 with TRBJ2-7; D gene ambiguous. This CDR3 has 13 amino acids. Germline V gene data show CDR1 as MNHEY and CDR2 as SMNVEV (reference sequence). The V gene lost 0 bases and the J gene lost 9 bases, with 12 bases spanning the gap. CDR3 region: CASSLSGRAGQYF. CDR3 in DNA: TGTGCCAGCAGTTTATCGGGTCGAGCTGGGCAGTACTTC.